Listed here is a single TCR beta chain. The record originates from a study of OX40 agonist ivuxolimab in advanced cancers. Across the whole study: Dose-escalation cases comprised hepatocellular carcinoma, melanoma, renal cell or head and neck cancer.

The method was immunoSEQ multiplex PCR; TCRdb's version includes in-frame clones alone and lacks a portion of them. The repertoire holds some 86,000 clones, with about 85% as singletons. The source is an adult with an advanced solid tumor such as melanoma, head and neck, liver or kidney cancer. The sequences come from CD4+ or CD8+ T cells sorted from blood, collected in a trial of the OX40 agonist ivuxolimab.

The CDR3 nucleotides are TGTGCCAGCAGCCATAACAGGGGAGGGGGCGAGCAGTACTTC. This translates into CASSHNRGGGEQYF. The chain is built from TRBV11-3 and TRBJ2-7; D may be TRBD1 or TRBD2 (7 bases each). The CDR3 consists of 14 residues. The germline V and J ends were trimmed by 5 bases and 6 bases, with 17 bases remaining between them. In germline, CDR1 is SGHNT, CDR2 YENEEA.